This TCR beta chain was identified in a study of PD-L1 blockade in urothelial cancer. Turning to the study itself: The study recovered a median of roughly 140,000 T cells per blood sample.

From germline, CDR1 is LNHNV and CDR2 YYDKDF (reference sequence). CDR3 size: 16 residues. V shed 0 bases and J shed 4 bases, with 13 bases lying between them. Sample time point: pretreatment peripheral blood. TCRdb's table, derived via immunoSEQ multiplex PCR, lists solely in-frame clones and lacks some. The table has just over 50,000 clones, roughly four fifths seen once. The receptor comes from a man between 65 and 79 years old with urothelial cancer. Sequences were derived from PBMCs, sampled around atezolizumab (anti-PD-L1) treatment. The chain recombines TRBV15 with TRBJ2-1, with a possible D match to TRBD2 (6 bases). The CDR3 is CATSRELPGLYNEQFF. CDR3 nucleotide sequence: TGTGCCACCAGCAGAGAACTACCGGGACTTTACAATGAGCAGTTCTTC. Full variable domain (rest looked up from reference TRBV15 and TRBJ2-1): DAMVIQNPRYQVTQFGKPVTLSCSQTLNHNVMYWYQQKSSQAPKLLFHYYDKDFNNEADTPDNFQSRRPNTSFCFLDIRSPGLGDTAMYLCATSRELPGLYNEQFFGPGTRLTVL.